This T cell receptor beta chain was retrieved from a study of T cell responses to AZD1222 COVID-19 vaccine. With V trimmed by 6 bases and J by 5 bases, 5 bases remained unmatched. The CDR3 loop spans 14 amino acids. Per the germline V gene, CDR1 is MNHEY and CDR2 is SVGAGI. TCRdb keeps only in-frame clones here, not all; method: immunoSEQ multiplex PCR. The sample lists roughly 51,000 clones; approximately 83% were seen once. The receptor was derived from an adult who received the AZD1222 COVID-19 vaccine. J is TRBJ1-5 and V is TRBV6-5; 9 bases are a match to TRBD1. The starting material was peripheral blood, obtained 28 days after the second AZD1222 dose. CDR3 residues: CASRRTGEHQPQHF. Here the CDR3 DNA reads TGTGCCAGCAGACGGACAGGGGAGCATCAGCCCCAGCATTTT.